This T cell receptor beta chain appears in the sequencing data of a study of response to subunit inactivated influenza vaccine. The study's findings and limits: Only a handful of new T cells, the authors suggested, are recruited with each seasonal influenza vaccination.

TCRdb fed the RT-PCR reads into MiXCR, producing one record per CDR3 protein. The sample includes fewer than 750,000 distinct CDR3 sequences, 12% to 15% seen only once; the top ten take around 10%. This clonotype occurred a few times. The antigen is not known. The TCR sequence derives from a man aged 50 or older who received an inactivated influenza vaccine. The sequenced sample was PBMCs from blood, obtained roughly 12 days after vaccination.

This CDR3 is CASKEGQANSYEQYF. Here the CDR3 DNA reads TGTGCCAGCAAGGAGGGACAGGCGAACTCCTACGAGCAGTACTTC. The chain is built from TRBV7-2 and TRBJ2-7, with TRBD1 matching 8 bases. Germline V CDR1 and CDR2: SGHTA, FQGNSA. The CDR3 has 15 amino acids. Germline trimming cut 7 bases from V and 0 bases from J; bases unmatched to any gene: 8. Filled out from reference TRBV7-2 and TRBJ2-7, the complete variable domain reads GAGVSQSPSNKVTEKGKDVELRCDPISGHTALYWYRQSLGQGLEFLIYFQGNSAPDKSGLPSDRFSAERTGGSVSTLTIQRTQQEDSAVYLCASKEGQANSYEQYFGPGTRLTVT.